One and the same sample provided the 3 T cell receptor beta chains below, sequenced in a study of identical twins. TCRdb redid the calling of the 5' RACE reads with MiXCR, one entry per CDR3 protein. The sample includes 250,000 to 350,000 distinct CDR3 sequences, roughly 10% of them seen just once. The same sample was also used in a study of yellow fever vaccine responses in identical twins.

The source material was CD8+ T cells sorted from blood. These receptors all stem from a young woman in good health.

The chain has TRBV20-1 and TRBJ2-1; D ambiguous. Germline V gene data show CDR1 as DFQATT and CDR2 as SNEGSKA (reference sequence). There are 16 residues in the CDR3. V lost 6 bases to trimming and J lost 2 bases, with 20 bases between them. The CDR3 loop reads CSAPPRRKTTYNEQFF. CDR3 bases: TGCAGTGCGCCCCCTAGGCGCAAAACAACCTACAATGAGCAGTTCTTC.

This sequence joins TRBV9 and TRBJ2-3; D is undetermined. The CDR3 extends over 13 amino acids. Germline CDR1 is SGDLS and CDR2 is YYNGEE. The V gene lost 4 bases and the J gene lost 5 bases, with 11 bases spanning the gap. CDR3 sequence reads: CASSSRSEDTQYF. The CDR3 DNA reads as TGTGCCAGCAGCTCCCGGAGTGAAGATACGCAGTATTTT. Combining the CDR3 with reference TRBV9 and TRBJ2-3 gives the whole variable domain DSGVTQTPKHLITATGQRVTLRCSPRSGDLSVYWYQQSLDQGLQFLIQYYNGEERAKGNILERFSAQQFPDLHSELNLSSLELGDSALYFCASSSRSEDTQYFGPGTRLTVL.

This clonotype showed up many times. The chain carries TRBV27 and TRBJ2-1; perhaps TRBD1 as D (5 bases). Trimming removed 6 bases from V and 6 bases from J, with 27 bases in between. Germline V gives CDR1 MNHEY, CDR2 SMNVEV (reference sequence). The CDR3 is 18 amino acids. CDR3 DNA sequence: TGTGCCAGCAGCGAACGATCTAGGGGATTTACAGGTACCAATGAGCAGTTCTTC. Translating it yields CASSERSRGFTGTNEQFF.